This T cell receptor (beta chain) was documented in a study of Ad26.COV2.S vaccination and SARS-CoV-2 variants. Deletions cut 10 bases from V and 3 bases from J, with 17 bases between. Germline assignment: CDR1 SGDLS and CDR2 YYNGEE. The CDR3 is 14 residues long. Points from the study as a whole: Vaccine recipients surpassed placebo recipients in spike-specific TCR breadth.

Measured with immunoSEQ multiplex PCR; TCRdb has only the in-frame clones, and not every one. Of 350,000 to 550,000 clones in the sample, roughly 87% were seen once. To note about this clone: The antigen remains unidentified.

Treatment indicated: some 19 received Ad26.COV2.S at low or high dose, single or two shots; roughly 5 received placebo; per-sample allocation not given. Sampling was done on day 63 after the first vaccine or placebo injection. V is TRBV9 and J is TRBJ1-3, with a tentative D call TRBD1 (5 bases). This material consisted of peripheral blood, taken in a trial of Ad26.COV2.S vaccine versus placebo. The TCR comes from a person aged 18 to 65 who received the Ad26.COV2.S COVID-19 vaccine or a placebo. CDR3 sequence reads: CAGARDPNGNTIYF. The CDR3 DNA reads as TGTGCCGGAGCGAGGGACCCTAATGGAAACACCATATATTTT.